Listed here is a single T cell receptor beta chain. What it recognizes is unknown. This sample was taken from a study of OX40 agonist ivuxolimab in advanced cancers. Assay: immunoSEQ multiplex PCR; the TCRdb copy retains only in-frame clones and omits some. Here the sample spans some 38,000 clones, 90% to 95% being singletons. This CDR3 comprises 14 residues. Trimming cost V 6 bases and J 4 bases, with 13 bases left between them. CDR1 and CDR2 (germline): SEHNR, FQNEAQ (reference sequence). Study-wide results and caveats: Relative to CD4+, CD8+ T cells held more expanded clones on average. At doses 0.1 to 3.0 mg/kg, CD4+ and CD8+ clones expanded.

This TCR came from an adult with an advanced solid tumor such as melanoma, head and neck, liver or kidney cancer. The sequencing used CD4+ or CD8+ T cells sorted from blood, collected in a trial of the OX40 agonist ivuxolimab. This chain links TRBV7-9 with TRBJ1-3; D gene uncertain. CDR3 sequence reads: CASRGTKGGNTIYF. CDR3 in DNA: TGTGCCAGCAGGGGCACGAAGGGCGGAAACACCATATATTTT.